The next 6 T cell receptor beta chains were all read from a single sample in a study of cytomegalovirus exposure and HLA in healthy donors. It was with 60 Vbeta and 13 Jbeta primers that the PCR ran. Some clones are missing from TCRdb's copy, which holds only in-frame ones; the method was immunoSEQ multiplex PCR. The table shows 200,000 to 250,000 clones, with about 81% occurring only once. Specimen: PBMCs. The receptors derive from a woman in her thirties or forties in good health and CMV-seropositive.

On this clone: This CDR3 is also generated by other DNA sequences in the sample. The V gene is TRBV30, the J gene TRBJ1-2; D is unclear. CDR3 size: 12 residues. The V gene lost 0 bases and the J gene lost 4 bases, with 6 bases spanning the gap. Germline values: CDR1 GTSNPN, CDR2 SVGIG (reference sequence). CDR3 loop: CAWSVGGYGYTF. The CDR3 nucleotides read TGTGCCTGGAGTGTAGGAGGCTATGGCTACACCTTC.

Notes on this clone: At one end the junction does not follow the germline gene, possibly because of a read error. The V and J genes are TRBV13 and TRBJ2-1; the D gene is possibly TRBD1 (6 bases). This CDR3 has 13 residues. Germline assignment: CDR1 PRHDT and CDR2 FYEKMQ (reference sequence). The CDR3 DNA reads TGTGCCAGCAGTTTAGAAGGGGGTGGTGAGCAGTTCTTC. Translated: CASSLEGGGEQFF.

The chain uses TRBV5-1 and TRBJ2-1; a possible D gene is TRBD2 (5 bases). V lost 4 bases, J lost 4 bases, and 15 bases lay in between. The CDR3 sequence is 15 residues long. The V gene's germline CDR1 is SGHRS and CDR2 YFSETQ. CDR3 sequence (DNA): TGCGCCAGCAGCGAGGGCCAGGCGGAATACAATGAGCAGTTCTTC. It yields the protein CASSEGQAEYNEQFF. Looking up the rest from reference TRBV5-1 and TRBJ2-1 gives the full variable domain: KAGVTQTPRYLIKTRGQQVTLSCSPISGHRSVSWYQQTPGQGLQFLFEYFSETQRNKGNFPGRFSGRQFSNSRSEMNVSTLELGDSALYLCASSEGQAEYNEQFFGPGTRLTVL.

This clone was counted once. The chain has TRBV7-8 and TRBJ1-4, with TRBD1 identical over 8 bases. The CDR3 contains 14 residues. V was pared by 5 bases and J by 6 bases, with 5 bases of the junction left unmatched. Looked up from germline, CDR1 is SGHVS and CDR2 is FQNEAQ. This CDR3 reads CASSQARGHEKLFF. CDR3 bases: TGTGCCAGCAGCCAGGCCAGGGGGCATGAAAAACTGTTTTTT. Using reference TRBV7-8 and TRBJ1-4 for the parts outside the CDR3, the full variable domain is GAGVSQSPRYKVAKRGQDVALRCDPISGHVSLFWYQQALGQGPEFLTYFQNEAQLDKSGLPSDRFFAERPEGSVSTLKIQRTQQEDSAVYLCASSQARGHEKLFFGSGTQLSVL.

This sequence joins TRBV7-9 and TRBJ2-1; TRBD2 agrees at 7 bases. Per germline, CDR1 SEHNR and CDR2 FQNEAQ (reference sequence). The V gene end was trimmed by 5 bases and the J gene end by 6 bases; junction bases not matched to a gene: 13. This CDR3 contains 16 residues. CDR3 bases: TGTGCCAGCAGCCCTCCCAATCGGGGGAGGGCCAATGAGCAGTTCTTC. Translated, it gives CASSPPNRGRANEQFF.

This clone came up once. This CDR3 reads CASSSRTVQGTQYF. CDR3 nucleotide sequence: TGTGCCAGCAGCTCCCGGACAGTTCAGGGAACGCAGTATTTT. The J gene is TRBJ2-3, the V gene TRBV7-2, with D perhaps TRBD1 (6 bases). Germline V gene data show CDR1 as SGHTA and CDR2 as FQGNSA. The CDR3 contains 14 residues. V was shortened by 4 bases and J by 9 bases, with 17 bases between the two germline ends.